This is a list of T cell receptor beta chains from one sample in a study of blood T cell repertoires in COVID-19. Here immunoSEQ multiplex PCR was the method, and the copy in TCRdb shows in-frame clones only, minus some. The profile covers approximately 280,000 clones, with about 86% appearing a single time and 2% to 2.5% taken by the ten largest. The sequenced material came from peripheral blood. These receptors all come from a woman aged 25-40 years who had recovered from COVID-19. Both conserved end residues are part of each CDR3. The D gene is left open where the match is weak. A clone size is listed for some rows: how often the clone was seen (once, few, many), or a class if it is expanded.

D gene | clone size | J gene | V gene | CDR3 DNA | CDR3 protein
TRBD1 | - | TRBJ1-5 | TRBV5-6 | TGTGCCAGCAGCTTACGGACAGGGGGCCGGCAGCCCCAGCATTTT | CASSLRTGGRQPQHF
- | - | TRBJ1-3 | TRBV7-2 | TGTGCCAGCAGCTTATCAGGGTTCGCGGACACCATATATTTT | CASSLSGFADTIYF
- | - | TRBJ2-2 | TRBV18 | TGTGCCAGCTCACCATTGGGCAAGACGGCCGGGGAGCTGTTTTTT | CASSPLGKTAGELFF
TRBD1 | once | TRBJ1-2 | TRBV19 | TGTGCCAGCATCCCTCAGACAGGGTTCTATGGCTACACCTTC | CASIPQTGFYGYTF
- | - | TRBJ2-7 | TRBV5-8 | TGTGCCAGCGGCCGGGTTGATCGCGAGCAGTACTTC | CASGRVDREQYF
TRBD2 | - | TRBJ2-7 | TRBV5-5 | TGTGCCAGCAGCCCCGGGACTAGCAATTACGAGCAGTACTTC | CASSPGTSNYEQYF
- | - | TRBJ2-1 | TRBV19 | TGTGCCAGCGCATTAACAGCGAGAGGCGGGATAATCTACAATGAGCAGTTCTTC | CASALTARGGIIYNEQFF
TRBD1 | - | TRBJ1-4 | TRBV7-2 | TGTGCCAGCAGCCCAAGACAGGGTCGGGAAAAACTGTTTTTT | CASSPRQGREKLFF
TRBD1 | - | TRBJ1-2 | TRBV28 | TGTGCCGCAGGCAGGGGGAACTATGGCTACACCTTC | CAAGRGNYGYTF
TRBD2 | - | TRBJ2-1 | TRBV28 | TGTGCCAGCAGTTTACCCATAGCGGGAGGGTACAATGAGCAGTTCTTC | CASSLPIAGGYNEQFF
TRBD1 | - | TRBJ1-1 | TRBV19 | TGTGCCAGTAGTCAAGGACAGGTGGGGTACACTGAAGCTTTCTTT | CASSQGQVGYTEAFF
TRBD1 | - | TRBJ2-3 | TRBV3-1/TRBV3-2 | TGTGCCAGCAGCTACGGACAGGGAGCCACAGATACGCAGTATTTT | CASSYGQGATDTQYF
- | - | TRBJ2-5 | TRBV16 | TGTGCCAGCAGCCAATCGGCAGGGGTAGGAGAGACCCAGTACTTC | CASSQSAGVGETQYF
- | - | TRBJ2-7 | TRBV4-1 | TGCGCCAGCAGCCAAGTCGCCCGTATGCTCGGACAGACACCCTACGAGCAGTACTTC | CASSQVARMLGQTPYEQYF
- | - | TRBJ2-7 | TRBV10-3 | TGTGCCATCAGTGAGACAGTAACCTACGAGCAGTACTTC | CAISETVTYEQYF
TRBD2 | - | TRBJ2-3 | TRBV6-5 | TGTGCCAGCAGTTACGGCCTAGCGGGAGCGTCAGATACGCAGTATTTT | CASSYGLAGASDTQYF
- | - | TRBJ2-3 | TRBV28 | TGTGCCAGCAGGGGACTCTACATTAGCACAGATACGCAGTATTTT | CASRGLYISTDTQYF
TRBD1 | - | TRBJ2-2 | TRBV2 | TGTGCCAGCAGTATACGACAGGGAGTCAAGGGCGGGGAGCTGTTTTTT | CASSIRQGVKGGELFF
- | once | TRBJ2-3 | TRBV2 | TGTGCCAGCAGTGAAGCACTATATACAGATACGCAGTATTTT | CASSEALYTDTQYF
- | - | TRBJ1-1 | TRBV2 | TGTGCCAGCTCCGAGGAATACACTGAAGCTTTCTTT | CASSEEYTEAFF
- | - | TRBJ2-1 | TRBV5-1 | TGCGCCAGCAGCTTGGACGGGGGAGGGCAGTTCTTC | CASSLDGGGQFF
- | - | TRBJ2-1 | TRBV4-1 | TGCGCCAGCAGCCAAGGGAGGGGACTTCAAAATGAGCAGTTCTTC | CASSQGRGLQNEQFF
TRBD1 | once | TRBJ2-1 | TRBV24-1 | TGTGCCACCAGTGATCCCGGACAGGGGGTCGCTGAGCAGTTCTTC | CATSDPGQGVAEQFF
TRBD2 | few | TRBJ2-3 | TRBV7-2 | TGTGCCAGCAGCTTCCGGACTAGCGGGGCGTTAGATACGCAGTATTTT | CASSFRTSGALDTQYF
TRBD2 | - | TRBJ2-2 | TRBV2 | TGTGCCAGCAAGATAGCGGGGGGGAAAACCGGGGAGCTGTTTTTT | CASKIAGGKTGELFF
- | - | TRBJ1-1 | TRBV6-5 | TGTGCCAGCATCAGAGTCGGGGGGCTAGACACTGAAGCTTTCTTT | CASIRVGGLDTEAFF
- | - | TRBJ1-2 | TRBV2 | TGTGCCAGCAGCGAAAGAGCTTTTTTGGAGGGCTACACCTTC | CASSERAFLEGYTF
- | - | TRBJ1-5 | TRBV4-3 | TGCGCCAGCAGCCAAGATGGGCGTGGCAATCAGCCCCAGCATTTT | CASSQDGRGNQPQHF